The rows below give T cell receptor beta chains drawn from one sample of a study of cytomegalovirus exposure and HLA in healthy donors. Some clones are missing from TCRdb's copy, which holds only in-frame ones; the method was immunoSEQ multiplex PCR. The repertoire holds roughly 66,000 clones, with roughly 74% as singletons. The sample was PBMCs. These receptors all stem from a man between 18 and 29 years old in good health and CMV-seropositive. Both conserved end residues are part of each CDR3. Each record gives: clone size, CDR3 length, D gene, V gene, J gene, CDR3 DNA, CDR3 protein. A D gene is named only where the DNA matches it firmly. Where a row states a size, it is once, few, many or the class of an expanded clone; other rows omit it.

>.|15|TRBD1|TRBV9|TRBJ2-3
TGTGCCAGCAGCGTAGCTGGGACAGGCACAGATACGCAGTATTTT
CASSVAGTGTDTQYF
>.|14|TRBD1|TRBV6-5|TRBJ2-7
TGTGCCAGCAGTTATGGGGACAGGGCCTACGAGCAGTACTTC
CASSYGDRAYEQYF
>.|13|.|TRBV27|TRBJ2-4
TGTGCCAGCAGGTCCGGGACAAGGGAAACTCAGTACTTC
CASRSGTRETQYF
>few|16|.|TRBV6-1|TRBJ1-5
TGTGCCAGCAGTGAACTAGCCCCGGGCAGCAATCAGCCCCAGCATTTT
CASSELAPGSNQPQHF
>.|12|TRBD1|TRBV7-8|TRBJ1-2
TGTGCCAGCAGCCCGGAACAGGGGAGCTACACCTTC
CASSPEQGSYTF
>.|13|.|TRBV30|TRBJ1-5
TGTGCCTGGAGAGAACAGAGCAATCAGCCCCAGCATTTT
CAWREQSNQPQHF
>.|15|TRBD1|TRBV29-1|TRBJ1-5
TGCAGCGTCAGTTTGACAGGGCACAGCAATCAGCCCCAGCATTTT
CSVSLTGHSNQPQHF
>.|13|.|TRBV29-1|TRBJ2-7
TGCAGCGTGGGTGGGCTAGCTAACTACGAGCAGTACTTC
CSVGGLANYEQYF
>.|15|TRBD2|TRBV11-3|TRBJ2-1
TGTGCCAGCAGCTATCAACTAGCGGGAATCGATGAGCAGTTCTTC
CASSYQLAGIDEQFF
>.|14|TRBD2|TRBV9|TRBJ2-7
TGTGCCAGCAGCGGTACTAGCGGGGTCGACGAGCAGTACTTC
CASSGTSGVDEQYF
>.|13|TRBD1|TRBV7-9|TRBJ1-2
TGTGCCAGCAGCTACGGGACAGCGTATGGCTACACCTTC
CASSYGTAYGYTF
>.|16|TRBD1|TRBV6-6|TRBJ1-2
TGTGCCAGCAGTTACCCCGGACAGGTCACTAACTATGGCTACACCTTC
CASSYPGQVTNYGYTF
>.|14|.|TRBV9|TRBJ2-1
TGTGCCAGCAGCGTAGGGGACTGGCCGGATGAGCAGTTCTTC
CASSVGDWPDEQFF
>.|14|TRBD1|TRBV18|TRBJ2-7
TGTGCCAGCTCATCCCGGGACAGGGGTAACGAGCAGTACTTC
CASSSRDRGNEQYF
>.|13|TRBD2|TRBV30|TRBJ2-7
TGTGCCTGGAGTGTTTTGGGGACTAACGAGCAGTACTTC
CAWSVLGTNEQYF
>.|18|TRBD1|TRBV2|TRBJ1-5
TGTGCCAGCAGTGGGGTAAGGACAGGGGCCGATAGCAATCAGCCCCAGCATTTT
CASSGVRTGADSNQPQHF
>.|15|TRBD2|TRBV6-5|TRBJ2-3
TGTGCCAGCAGCCGACTAGCGGGGGGGGCGGATACGCAGTATTTT
CASSRLAGGADTQYF
>.|14|.|TRBV2|TRBJ2-2
TGTGCCAGCACCCGGAGTACGAACACCGGGGAGCTGTTTTTT
CASTRSTNTGELFF
>.|13|.|TRBV7-9|TRBJ1-2
TGTGCCAGCAGCCCGGGCGGGGACGGGGGCTACACCTTC
CASSPGGDGGYTF
>.|14|.|TRBV25-1|TRBJ1-1
TGTGCCAGCAGTGAATTGGGAGGGCTGACTGAAGCTTTCTTT
CASSELGGLTEAFF
>.|13|.|TRBV10-3|TRBJ1-2
TGTGCCATCAGTGAGGGGCGAGACTATGGCTACACCTTC
CAISEGRDYGYTF
>.|15|TRBD1|TRBV5-1|TRBJ2-1
TGCGCCAGCAGCTTCGGACAGGGGGCCGACAATGAGCAGTTCTTC
CASSFGQGADNEQFF
>once|12|.|TRBV29-1|TRBJ1-1
TGCAGCGTTCGCCGACAGGACACTGAAGCTTTCTTT
CSVRRQDTEAFF
>once|16|.|TRBV7-9|TRBJ2-7
TGTGCCAGCAGCCCCTACGAGGGGGTTTCATACCACGAGCAGTACTTC
CASSPYEGVSYHEQYF
>.|17|.|TRBV4-1|TRBJ2-7
TGCGCCAGCAGCCAAGATGGAGGGGGCAGAACTTTCTACGAGCAGTACTTC
CASSQDGGGRTFYEQYF
>.|15|.|TRBV5-1|TRBJ2-3
TGCGCCAGCAGCTTTGGGGGGGCCAGCACAGATACGCAGTATTTT
CASSFGGASTDTQYF
>.|13|.|TRBV7-6|TRBJ2-5
TGTGCCAGCAGCTCCCAGGGGTGGGAGACCCAGTACTTC
CASSSQGWETQYF
>.|12|.|TRBV29-1|TRBJ2-7
TGCAGCGTTTATATAGGGGCTAGCGAGCAGTACTTC
CSVYIGASEQYF
>.|17|TRBD1|TRBV2|TRBJ2-3
TGTGCCAGCAATGGACAGGGGGCTAAGTCCTATCCAGATACGCAGTATTTT
CASNGQGAKSYPDTQYF
>.|17|TRBD2|TRBV2|TRBJ2-5
TGTGCCAGCAGTGATTTGGGACTAGCTGGGGTGAGGGAGACCCAGTACTTC
CASSDLGLAGVRETQYF
>.|16|TRBD2|TRBV6-5|TRBJ2-3
TGTGCCAGCAGTTTGGGACTAGCGGGAGGAACAGATACGCAGTATTTT
CASSLGLAGGTDTQYF
>.|16|TRBD1|TRBV6-1|TRBJ1-2
TGTGCCAGCAGTGAAAGGAGGACAGGAATTAACTATGGCTACACCTTC
CASSERRTGINYGYTF
>few|14|.|TRBV28|TRBJ1-2
TGTGCCAGCAGTAGCCCGGGACAAAACTATGGCTACACCTTC
CASSSPGQNYGYTF
>.|15|.|TRBV5-4|TRBJ2-7
TGTGCCAGCAGCCGGGACATACACCCCTCCTACGAGCAGTACTTC
CASSRDIHPSYEQYF
>.|13|.|TRBV7-7|TRBJ2-5
TGTGCCAGCAGCGCCAGCACAGGGGAGACCCAGTACTTC
CASSASTGETQYF
>.|14|.|TRBV4-2|TRBJ2-5
TGTGCCAGCAGCCAAGAACCTTGGGCGGGGACCCAGTACTTC
CASSQEPWAGTQYF
>few|18|TRBD2|TRBV4-1|TRBJ2-1
TGCGCCAGCAGCCAAGAGGCCCCTAGCGGGAGTGTGGGCAATGAGCAGTTCTTC
CASSQEAPSGSVGNEQFF
>.|14|.|TRBV5-1|TRBJ2-5
TGCGCCAGCAGCTTGGTCCCCAGCCAAGAGACCCAGTACTTC
CASSLVPSQETQYF
>.|14|.|TRBV6-5|TRBJ1-5
TGTGCCAGCAGTAGGGAGCGGGGCAATCAGCCCCAGCATTTT
CASSRERGNQPQHF
>.|17|TRBD2|TRBV5-1|TRBJ2-5
TGCGCCAGCAGCTTCCAAGGGACTAGCGGGGGTGGGGAGACCCAGTACTTC
CASSFQGTSGGGETQYF
>.|15|.|TRBV6-1|TRBJ2-7
TGTGCCAGCAGTGAAATGAGTAGCGGCCTATACGAGCAGTACTTC
CASSEMSSGLYEQYF
>once|14|.|TRBV7-2|TRBJ2-7
TGTGCCAGCAGCTTAGGCGGGCTGTCCTACGAGCAGTACTTC
CASSLGGLSYEQYF
>.|14|.|TRBV21-1|TRBJ2-1
TGTGCCAGCAGCAAAGCGGCAGTTTACAATGAGCAGTTCTTC
CASSKAAVYNEQFF
>.|14|.|TRBV7-9|TRBJ2-3
TGTGCCAGCAGCTCTTGGACTGCCCACCTCACGCAGTATTTT
CASSSWTAHLTQYF
>few|18|TRBD2|TRBV25-1|TRBJ2-7
TGTGCCAGCAGTGACCCCGGGACTAGCGGGGGGACTATCTACGAGCAGTACTTC
CASSDPGTSGGTIYEQYF
>.|15|.|TRBV5-1|TRBJ2-2
TGCGCCAGCAACTTGGGGCAGGGAAGCACCGGGGAGCTGTTTTTT
CASNLGQGSTGELFF